These 2 T cell receptor beta chains share one sample of origin, sequenced in a study of blood T cell repertoires in COVID-19. The table came from immunoSEQ multiplex PCR; TCRdb's copy has only in-frame clones and leaves some out. This table holds 90,000 to 140,000 clones, about four fifths found once. Input material: peripheral blood. These receptors were taken from a woman between 65 and 79 years old with acute or convalescent COVID-19.

The J gene is TRBJ1-1, the V gene TRBV2, with TRBD1 matching 7 bases. V shed 6 bases and J 2 bases; nucleotides not matched to a gene: 6. The CDR3 runs to 14 residues. CDR1 SNHLY and CDR2 FYNNEI come from the germline V gene. The CDR3 loop is CASSPRQGNTEAFF. CDR3 coding DNA: TGTGCCAGCAGCCCAAGACAGGGAAACACTGAAGCTTTCTTT.

The V gene is TRBV18, the J gene TRBJ2-7; 10 bases are a match to TRBD1. The CDR3 is made up of 15 amino acids. CDR1 is KGHSH, CDR2 LQKENI, per germline. V was clipped by 6 bases and J by 3 bases; unmatched bases: 8. The CDR3 loop reads CASSPSGQGNYEQYF. DNA of the CDR3: TGTGCCAGCTCCCCGTCGGGACAGGGGAACTACGAGCAGTACTTC.